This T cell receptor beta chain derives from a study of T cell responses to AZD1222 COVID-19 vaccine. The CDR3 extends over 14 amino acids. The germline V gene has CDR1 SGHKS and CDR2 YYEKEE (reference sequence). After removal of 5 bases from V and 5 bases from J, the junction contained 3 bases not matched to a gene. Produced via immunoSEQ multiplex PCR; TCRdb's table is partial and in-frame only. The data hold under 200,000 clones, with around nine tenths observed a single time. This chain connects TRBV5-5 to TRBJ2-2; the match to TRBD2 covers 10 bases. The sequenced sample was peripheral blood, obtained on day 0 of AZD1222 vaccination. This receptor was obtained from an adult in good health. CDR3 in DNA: TGTGCCAGCAGAAGTAGCGGGGGGACCGGGGAGCTGTTTTTT. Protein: CASRSSGGTGELFF.